This T cell receptor beta chain is drawn from a study of regulatory T cells in long-lasting Graves disease. To make TCR beta libraries, researchers used iRepertoire HTBI primers and Arm-PCR of CDR3 regions. TCRdb processed the multiplex PCR reads anew with MiXCR; each CDR3 protein has one entry. The sample has 620,000 or so distinct CDR3 sequences; around 15% are singletons. This clonotype was seen more than once but under ten times. Time point indicated: newly diagnosed GD, antithyroid drugs for less than 3 months. From PBMCs, RNA was extracted and then used to make the TCR library. Germline loops: CDR1 SGHRS, CDR2 YFSETQ. This CDR3 is built from 14 residues. Germline trimming cut 1 base from V and 7 bases from J; bases unmatched to any gene: 4. This sample was also put to use in a study of T cells in Graves' hyperthyroidism and ophthalmopathy.

The sample was peripheral blood mononuclear cells (PBMCs), taken at new diagnosis, from a patient treated with antithyroid drugs. The sequence came from a woman aged 25 to 39 with Graves disease. The chain is built from TRBV5-1 and TRBJ2-1; 8 bases agree with TRBD2. The DNA for the CDR3 is TGCGCCAGCAGCTTGCAAGCGGGAGAAAATGAGCAGTTCTTC. It encodes CASSLQAGENEQFF.